This T cell receptor beta chain stems from a study of shared clonotypes between healthy human individuals. At the level of the study: Donors had three CD4 naive, three CD4 memory, two CD8 naive and one CD8 memory plate apiece.

Each PCR replicate from the sorted subsets contained about 200 ng DNA, which is some 30,000 T cell genomes. This table comes from immunoSEQ multiplex PCR, and its TCRdb copy is limited to in-frame clones, with some not included. Of 2.3 million or so clones listed, 85% to 95% were seen once; the top ten hold about 0.39%. The CDR3 consists of 13 residues. V was trimmed by 1 base and J by 9 bases, leaving 10 bases between them. Germline loops: CDR1 SEHNR, CDR2 FQNEAQ (reference sequence). The donor population consisted of healthy HIV-negative adults with no recent acute infections or vaccinations. Partitioning of CD4+ cells yielded a CD45RA+ naive subset and a CD45RA-negative memory subset.

The source material was naive CD4+ T cells from PBMCs. Noted subset: CD45RA+ positively selected. The receptor was isolated from a young man in good health. Some clones in this sample may be carry-over from other donors' samples. The chain recombines TRBV7-9 with TRBJ1-5, with D unclear. The CDR3 bases are TGTGCCAGCAGCTTAGACGGAAGTCGGCCCCAGCATTTT. Residues: CASSLDGSRPQHF.